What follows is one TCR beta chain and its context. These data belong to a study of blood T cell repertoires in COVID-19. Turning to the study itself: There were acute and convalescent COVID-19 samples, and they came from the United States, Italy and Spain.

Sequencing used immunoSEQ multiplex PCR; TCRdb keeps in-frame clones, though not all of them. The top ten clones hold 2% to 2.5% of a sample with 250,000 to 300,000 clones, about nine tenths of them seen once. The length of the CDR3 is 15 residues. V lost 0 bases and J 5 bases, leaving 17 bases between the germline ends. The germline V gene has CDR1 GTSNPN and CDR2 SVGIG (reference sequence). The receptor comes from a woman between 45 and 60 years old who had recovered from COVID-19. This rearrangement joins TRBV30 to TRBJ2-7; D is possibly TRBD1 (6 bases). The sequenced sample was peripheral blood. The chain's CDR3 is CAWSVRRGFTNEQYF. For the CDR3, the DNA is TGTGCCTGGAGTGTACGCAGGGGCTTTACCAACGAGCAGTACTTC.